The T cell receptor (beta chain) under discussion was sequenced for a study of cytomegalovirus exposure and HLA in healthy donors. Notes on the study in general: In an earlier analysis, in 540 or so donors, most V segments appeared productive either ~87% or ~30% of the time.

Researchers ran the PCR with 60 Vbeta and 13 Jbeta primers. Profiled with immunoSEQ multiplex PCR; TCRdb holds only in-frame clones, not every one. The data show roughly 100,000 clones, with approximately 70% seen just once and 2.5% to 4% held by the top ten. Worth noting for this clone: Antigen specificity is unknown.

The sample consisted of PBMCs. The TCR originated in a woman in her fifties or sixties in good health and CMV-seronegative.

Written as DNA, the CDR3 is TGCGCCAGCAGTTGGGGACAGAACACTGAAGCTTTCTTT. It yields the protein CASSWGQNTEAFF. The chain joins TRBV4-3 to TRBJ1-1; tentative D call: TRBD1 (6 bases). The CDR3 totals 13 residues. Germline CDR1 is LGHNA and CDR2 is YSLEER. The ends were cut back, 6 bases at V and 1 base at J, with 9 bases in the middle.